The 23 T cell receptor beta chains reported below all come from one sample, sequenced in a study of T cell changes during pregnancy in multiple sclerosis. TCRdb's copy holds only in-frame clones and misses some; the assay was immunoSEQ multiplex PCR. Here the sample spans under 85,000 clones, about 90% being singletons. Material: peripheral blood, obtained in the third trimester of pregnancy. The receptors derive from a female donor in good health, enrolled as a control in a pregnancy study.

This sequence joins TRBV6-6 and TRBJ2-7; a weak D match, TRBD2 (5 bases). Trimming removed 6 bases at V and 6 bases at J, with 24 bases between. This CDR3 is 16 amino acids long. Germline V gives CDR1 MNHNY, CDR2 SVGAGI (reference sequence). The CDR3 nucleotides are TGTGCCAGCAGCCGCCTCGTTGGGCCGAGGGATACCGAGCAGTACTTC. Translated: CASSRLVGPRDTEQYF.

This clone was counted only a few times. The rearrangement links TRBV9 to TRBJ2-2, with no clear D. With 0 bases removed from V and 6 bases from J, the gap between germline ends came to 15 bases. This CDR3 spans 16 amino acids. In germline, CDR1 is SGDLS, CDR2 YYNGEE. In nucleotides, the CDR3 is TGTGCCAGCAGCGTAGACCCAGGTGGTTCCGCCGGGGAGCTGTTTTTT. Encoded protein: CASSVDPGGSAGELFF.

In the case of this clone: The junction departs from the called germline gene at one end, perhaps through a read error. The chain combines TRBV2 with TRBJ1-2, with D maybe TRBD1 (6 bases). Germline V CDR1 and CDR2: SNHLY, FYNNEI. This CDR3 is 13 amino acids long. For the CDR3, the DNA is TGTGCCAGCACTGAAACAGGGACATATGGCTACACCTTC. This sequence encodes CASTETGTYGYTF.

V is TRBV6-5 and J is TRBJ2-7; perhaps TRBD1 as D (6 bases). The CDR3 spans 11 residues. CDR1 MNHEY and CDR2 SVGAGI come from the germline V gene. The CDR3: CVTGQNYEQYF. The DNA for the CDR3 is TGTGTCACTGGACAGAACTACGAGCAGTACTTC.

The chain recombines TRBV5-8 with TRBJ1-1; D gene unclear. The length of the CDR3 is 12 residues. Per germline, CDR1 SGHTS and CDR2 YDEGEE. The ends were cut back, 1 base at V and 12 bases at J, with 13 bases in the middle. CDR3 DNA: TGTGCCAGCAGCTTGACTTGGGCATCCTCTTTCTTT. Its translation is CASSLTWASSFF.

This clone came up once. The CDR3: CASSQDHAAATDTQYF. CDR3 DNA: TGCGCCAGCAGCCAAGATCATGCGGCAGCCACAGATACGCAGTATTTT. The chain has TRBV4-3 and TRBJ2-3; D gene unclear. The CDR3 is 16 amino acids. The ends were cut back, 0 bases at V and 2 bases at J, with 12 bases in the middle. CDR1 is LGHNA, CDR2 YSLEER, per germline.

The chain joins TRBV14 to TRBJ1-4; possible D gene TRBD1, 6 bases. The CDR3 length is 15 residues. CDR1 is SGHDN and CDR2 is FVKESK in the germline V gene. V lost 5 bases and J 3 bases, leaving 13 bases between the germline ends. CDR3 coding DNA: TGTGCCAGCAGCGACCAGGGGTTGGCTAATGAAAAACTGTTTTTT. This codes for CASSDQGLANEKLFF.

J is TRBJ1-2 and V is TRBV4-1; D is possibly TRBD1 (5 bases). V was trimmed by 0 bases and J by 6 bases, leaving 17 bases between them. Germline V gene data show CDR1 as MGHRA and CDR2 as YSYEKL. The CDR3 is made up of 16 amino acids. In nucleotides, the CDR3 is TGCGCCAGCAGCCAAGAAAAGGGGTATAATGGGAATGGCTACACCTTC. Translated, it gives CASSQEKGYNGNGYTF.

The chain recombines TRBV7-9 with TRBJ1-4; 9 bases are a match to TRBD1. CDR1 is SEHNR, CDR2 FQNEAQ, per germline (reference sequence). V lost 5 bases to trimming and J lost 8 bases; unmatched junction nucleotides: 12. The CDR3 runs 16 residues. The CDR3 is CASSIDRDRVQEKLFF. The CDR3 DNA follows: TGTGCCAGCAGCATCGATCGGGACAGGGTGCAGGAAAAACTGTTTTTT.

This chain's CDR3 is CASSQQGGQGRIGQFF. In DNA, the CDR3 is TGCGCCAGCAGCCAGCAGGGGGGACAGGGCAGGATTGGGCAGTTCTTC. The J gene is TRBJ2-1, the V gene TRBV4-1; 9 bases are shared with TRBD1. The CDR3 runs to 16 residues. CDR1 is MGHRA, CDR2 YSYEKL, per germline. The V gene end was trimmed by 3 bases and the J gene end by 12 bases; junction bases not matched to a gene: 15.

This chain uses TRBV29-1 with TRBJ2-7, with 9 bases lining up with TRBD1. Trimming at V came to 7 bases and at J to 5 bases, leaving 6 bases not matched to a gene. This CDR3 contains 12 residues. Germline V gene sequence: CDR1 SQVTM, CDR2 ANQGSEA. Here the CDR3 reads CSAVGQGNEQYF. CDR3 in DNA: TGCAGCGCTGTTGGACAGGGGAACGAGCAGTACTTC.

CDR3 region: CASSLVEGNQPQHF. CDR3 sequence (DNA): TGTGCCAGCAGTTTGGTGGAGGGCAATCAGCCCCAGCATTTT. The V gene is TRBV6-5, the J gene TRBJ1-5; D is unresolved. The ends were cut back, 4 bases at V and 2 bases at J, with 9 bases in the middle. Germline V gene data show CDR1 as MNHEY and CDR2 as SVGAGI. The CDR3 covers 14 residues.

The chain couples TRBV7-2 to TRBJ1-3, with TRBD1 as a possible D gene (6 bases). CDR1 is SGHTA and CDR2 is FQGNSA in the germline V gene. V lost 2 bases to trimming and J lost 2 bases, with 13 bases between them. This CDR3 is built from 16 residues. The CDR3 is CASSLSQGGTGNTIYF. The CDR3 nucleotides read TGTGCCAGCAGCTTAAGCCAAGGGGGTACTGGAAACACCATATATTTT.

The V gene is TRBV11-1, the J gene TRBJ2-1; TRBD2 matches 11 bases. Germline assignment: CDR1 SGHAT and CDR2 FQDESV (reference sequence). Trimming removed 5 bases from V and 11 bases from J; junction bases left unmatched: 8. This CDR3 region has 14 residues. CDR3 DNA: TGTGCCAGCAGCCATCTAGCGGGGGGTCGAAAGCAGTTCTTC. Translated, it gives CASSHLAGGRKQFF.

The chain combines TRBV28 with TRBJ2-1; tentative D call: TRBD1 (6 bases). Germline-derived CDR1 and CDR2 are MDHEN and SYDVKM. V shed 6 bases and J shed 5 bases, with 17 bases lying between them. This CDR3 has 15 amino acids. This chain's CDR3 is CASRQGHTNNNEQFF. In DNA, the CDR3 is TGTGCCAGCAGACAGGGACACACAAACAACAATGAGCAGTTCTTC.

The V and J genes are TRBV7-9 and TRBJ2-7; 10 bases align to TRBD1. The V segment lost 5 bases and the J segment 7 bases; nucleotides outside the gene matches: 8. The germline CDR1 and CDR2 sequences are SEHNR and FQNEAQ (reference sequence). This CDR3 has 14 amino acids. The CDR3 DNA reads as TGTGCCAGCAGCCCCGGGACAGGGGTCGGGGAGCAGTACTTC. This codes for CASSPGTGVGEQYF.

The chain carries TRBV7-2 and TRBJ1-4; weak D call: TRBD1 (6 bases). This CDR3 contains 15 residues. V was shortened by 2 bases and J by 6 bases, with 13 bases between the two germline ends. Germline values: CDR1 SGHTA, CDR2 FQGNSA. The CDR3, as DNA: TGTGCCAGCAGCTTAATATCAGGGGTCGATGAAAAACTGTTTTTT. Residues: CASSLISGVDEKLFF.

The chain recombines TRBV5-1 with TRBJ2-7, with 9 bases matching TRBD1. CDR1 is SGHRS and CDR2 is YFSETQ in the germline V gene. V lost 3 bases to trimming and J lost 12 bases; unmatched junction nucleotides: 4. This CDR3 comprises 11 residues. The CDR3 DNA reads TGCGCCAGCAGCTCGGGGGACAGGGTGTACTTC. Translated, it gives CASSSGDRVYF. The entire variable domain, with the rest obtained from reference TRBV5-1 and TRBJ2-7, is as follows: KAGVTQTPRYLIKTRGQQVTLSCSPISGHRSVSWYQQTPGQGLQFLFEYFSETQRNKGNFPGRFSGRQFSNSRSEMNVSTLELGDSALYLCASSSGDRVYFGPGTRLTVT.

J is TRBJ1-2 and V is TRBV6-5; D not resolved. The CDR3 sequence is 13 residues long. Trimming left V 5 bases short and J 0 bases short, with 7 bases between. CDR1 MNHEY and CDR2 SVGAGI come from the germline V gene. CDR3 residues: CASSPSTNYGYTF. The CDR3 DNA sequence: TGTGCCAGCAGTCCGAGTACTAACTATGGCTACACCTTC.

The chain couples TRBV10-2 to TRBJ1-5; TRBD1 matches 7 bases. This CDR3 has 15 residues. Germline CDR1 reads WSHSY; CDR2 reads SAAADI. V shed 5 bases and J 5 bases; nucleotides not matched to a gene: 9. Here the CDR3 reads CASSKWTGPDQPQHF. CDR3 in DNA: TGCGCCAGCAGTAAATGGACAGGCCCGGATCAGCCCCAGCATTTT.

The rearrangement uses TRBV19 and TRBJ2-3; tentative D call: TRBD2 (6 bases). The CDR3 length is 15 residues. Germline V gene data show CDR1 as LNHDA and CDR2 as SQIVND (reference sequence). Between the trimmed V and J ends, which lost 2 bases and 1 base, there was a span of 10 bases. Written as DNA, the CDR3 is TGTGCCAGTAGTATATTCGCGGGACGCACAGATACGCAGTATTTT. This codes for CASSIFAGRTDTQYF.

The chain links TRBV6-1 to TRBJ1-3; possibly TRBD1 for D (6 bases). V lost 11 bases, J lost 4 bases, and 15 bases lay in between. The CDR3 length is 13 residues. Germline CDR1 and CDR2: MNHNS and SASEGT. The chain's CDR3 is CASLVGQGNTIYF. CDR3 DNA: TGTGCCTCCTTGGTCGGACAGGGAAACACCATATATTTT.

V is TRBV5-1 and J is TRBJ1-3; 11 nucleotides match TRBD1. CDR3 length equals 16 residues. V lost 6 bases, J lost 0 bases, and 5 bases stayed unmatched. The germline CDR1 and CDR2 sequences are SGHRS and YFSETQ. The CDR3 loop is CASNSGTGGSGNTIYF. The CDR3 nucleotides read TGCGCCAGCAACTCCGGGACAGGGGGCTCTGGAAACACCATATATTTT.